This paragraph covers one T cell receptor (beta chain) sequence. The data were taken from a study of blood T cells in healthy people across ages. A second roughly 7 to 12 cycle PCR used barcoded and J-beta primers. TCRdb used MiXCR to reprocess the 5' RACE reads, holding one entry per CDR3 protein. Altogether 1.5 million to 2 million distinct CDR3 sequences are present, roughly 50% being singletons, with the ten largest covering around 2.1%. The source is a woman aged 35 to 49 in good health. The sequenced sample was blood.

In DNA, the CDR3 is TGCGCCAGCAGCCAAGATTTGGGGACGGAGGCTGCCCGCGAGCAGTACTTC. It translates to CASSQDLGTEAAREQYF. This chain connects TRBV4-3 to TRBJ2-5, with D tentatively TRBD1 or TRBD2 (5 bases each). TRBJ2-7 explains the end of the DNA better; the J call may be wrong. Germline CDR1 reads LGHNA; CDR2 reads YSLEER. The CDR3 runs 17 residues.